This TCR beta chain was retrieved from a study of OX40 agonist ivuxolimab in advanced cancers. This CDR3 has 14 amino acids. Germline CDR1 reads WNHNN; CDR2 reads SYGVQD (reference sequence). The V gene end was trimmed by 2 bases and the J gene end by 8 bases; junction bases not matched to a gene: 5. The protocol was immunoSEQ multiplex PCR, while the TCRdb copy is restricted to in-frame clones and leaves out a portion. The profile shows more than 45,000 clones, 70% to 85% of them singletons. The chain carries TRBV10-1 and TRBJ2-3; the match to TRBD2 covers 9 bases. The sequenced sample was CD4+ or CD8+ T cells sorted from blood, obtained in a trial of the OX40 agonist ivuxolimab. This receptor was identified in an adult with an advanced solid tumor such as melanoma, head and neck, liver or kidney cancer. In DNA, the CDR3 is TGCGCCAGCAGTGAGGGGACTAGCATCGGTACGCAGTATTTT. It codes for CASSEGTSIGTQYF.